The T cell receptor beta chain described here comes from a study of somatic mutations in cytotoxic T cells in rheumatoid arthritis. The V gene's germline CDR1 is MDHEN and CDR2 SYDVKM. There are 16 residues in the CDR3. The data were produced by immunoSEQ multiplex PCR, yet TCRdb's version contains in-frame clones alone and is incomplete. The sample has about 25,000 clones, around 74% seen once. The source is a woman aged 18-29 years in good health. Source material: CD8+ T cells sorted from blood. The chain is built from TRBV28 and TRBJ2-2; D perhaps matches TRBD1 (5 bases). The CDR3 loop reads CAILLMGPTNTGELFF. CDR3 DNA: TGTGCTATCCTCCTAATGGGGCCGACGAACACCGGGGAGCTGTTTTTT.